This TCR beta chain was identified in a study of blood T cell repertoires in COVID-19. Study overall: Italy, Spain and the United States were the sources of the convalescent and acute COVID-19 samples. Sample material is recorded as cDNA or gDNA derived from T cells, B-cell-depleted T cells, or PBMCs.

This table comes from immunoSEQ multiplex PCR, and its TCRdb copy is limited to in-frame clones, with some not included. This sample carries more than 400,000 clones, roughly 88% of them seen once, and the ten largest clones take 0.55% to 0.75%. Trimming cost V 5 bases and J 6 bases; bases outside gene matches: 10. Germline V gene lookup returns CDR1 SGHRS and CDR2 YFSETQ. This CDR3 has 14 residues. The sequencing sample was made of PBMCs or T cells enriched from blood (not recorded which). V gene TRBV5-1 combines with J gene TRBJ1-2, with 7 bases lining up with TRBD1. The sequence was collected from a man in his late teens or twenties who had recovered from COVID-19. CDR3 residues: CASRMDRSEDGYTF. Here the CDR3 DNA reads TGCGCCAGCAGAATGGACAGGAGTGAGGATGGCTACACCTTC.